The rows below give T cell receptor beta chains drawn from one sample of a study of T cells in Graves' hyperthyroidism and ophthalmopathy. TCRdb re-derived calls from the multiplex PCR reads in MiXCR, one entry per CDR3 protein. The sample consists of about 570,000 distinct CDR3 sequences, 35% to 55% of them appearing once. The specimen sequenced was peripheral blood or thyroid tissue (not recorded which). The receptors come from an adult woman with Graves' disease, either hyperthyroidism or ophthalmopathy (not recorded which). Both conserved end residues are part of each CDR3. The order of the fields is clone size, D gene, V gene, J gene, CDR3 protein, CDR3 DNA. A D gene is named only where the DNA matches it firmly. Where a row states a size, it is once, few, many or the class of an expanded clone; other rows omit it.

few	.	TRBV30	TRBJ2-7	CAWSPLADVDEQYF	TGTGCCTGGAGCCCACTGGCCGACGTAGACGAGCAGTACTTC
few	.	TRBV15	TRBJ2-1	CATSRERLGNEQFF	TGTGCCACCAGCAGGGAACGTTTGGGCAATGAGCAGTTCTTC
few	.	TRBV29-1	TRBJ2-5	CSVAQGHKETQYF	TGCAGCGTTGCCCAGGGACACAAAGAGACCCAGTACTTC
.	.	TRBV7-9	TRBJ2-7	CAPQDTGLGEQYF	TGTGCCCCCCAGGATACGGGCCTCGGGGAGCAGTACTTC
many	.	TRBV2	TRBJ1-2	CASGRTATGYGYTF	TGTGCCAGCGGCCGGACGGCCACCGGCTATGGCTACACCTTC
.	.	TRBV27	TRBJ2-7	CASSLSWQASYEQYF	TGTGCCAGCAGTTTATCTTGGCAGGCTTCCTACGAGCAGTACTTC
.	.	TRBV6-5	TRBJ1-2	CASSLPGGYTF	TGTGCCAGCAGTTTACCAGGCGGCTACACCTTC
.	TRBD2	TRBV19	TRBJ2-7	CASTSGLANSYEQYF	TGTGCCAGTACCTCCGGACTAGCGAACTCCTACGAGCAGTACTTC
few	TRBD2	TRBV15	TRBJ2-7	CATSRAGLAGYEQYF	TGTGCCACCAGCCGTGCGGGACTAGCGGGCTACGAGCAGTACTTC
many	.	TRBV20-1	TRBJ1-3	CSARGTASSGNTIYF	TGCAGTGCTAGAGGGACAGCCAGCTCTGGAAACACCATATATTTT
many	.	TRBV4-1	TRBJ1-1	CASSHRGDQRKAFF	TGCGCCAGCAGCCATAGGGGCGACCAGAGGAAAGCTTTCTTT
.	.	TRBV20-1	TRBJ2-5	CSAMGIGRQRGETQYF	TGCAGTGCGATGGGAATCGGGCGCCAGCGAGGAGAGACCCAGTACTTC
once	.	TRBV11-2	TRBJ1-4	CASSLGTSSGEKLFF	TGTGCCAGCAGCTTAGGGACAAGCTCTGGTGAAAAACTGTTTTTT
.	.	TRBV19	TRBJ1-3	CATAVGSRSGNTIYF	TGTGCCACCGCGGTGGGCAGCCGCTCTGGAAACACCATATATTTT
.	.	TRBV9	TRBJ2-7	CATRVSNSYEQYF	TGTGCCACACGGGTCAGTAACTCCTACGAGCAGTACTTC
few	TRBD2	TRBV28	TRBJ2-2	CASSISGGGTGELFF	TGTGCCAGCAGTATTAGCGGGGGAGGCACCGGGGAGCTGTTTTTT
.	TRBD1	TRBV5-5	TRBJ2-2	CASRWTGDTGELFF	TGTGCCAGCCGGTGGACAGGGGACACCGGGGAGCTGTTTTTT
.	TRBD1	TRBV15	TRBJ1-5	CATSRAGQGDQPQHF	TGTGCCACCAGCAGAGCGGGACAGGGCGATCAGCCCCAGCATTTT
many	.	TRBV5-1	TRBJ2-7	CASSRFAGSYEQYF	TGCGCCAGCTCCCGGTTCGCGGGGTCCTACGAGCAGTACTTC
many	.	TRBV6-1	TRBJ1-5	CASSGGMGQPQHF	TGTGCCAGCAGTGGAGGGATGGGCCAGCCCCAGCATTTT
many	TRBD2	TRBV5-1	TRBJ2-7	CASSLELAHEQYF	TGCGCCAGCAGCTTGGAACTAGCGCACGAGCAGTACTTC
few	.	TRBV28	TRBJ1-2	CASSLNLWAHGYTF	TGTGCCAGCAGTCTAAACCTCTGGGCGCATGGCTACACCTTC
.	.	TRBV20-1	TRBJ1-1	CSATIGALNTEAFF	TGCAGTGCTACGATTGGGGCCCTGAACACTGAAGCTTTCTTT
many	.	TRBV5-1	TRBJ2-7	CASSLRDTDSYEQYF	TGCGCCAGCAGCCTCCGGGACACCGACTCCTACGAGCAGTACTTC
once	TRBD1	TRBV7-9	TRBJ1-3	CASSPGWRTGGNTIYF	TGTGCCAGCAGCCCAGGATGGCGGACAGGCGGAAACACCATATATTTT
few	.	TRBV5-1	TRBJ2-7	CASSLGDMTVPYEQYF	TGCGCCAGCAGCTTGGGGGATATGACCGTACCCTACGAGCAGTACTTC
few	TRBD1	TRBV7-2	TRBJ2-1	CASSLNRGNEQFF	TGTGCCAGCAGCTTAAACAGGGGTAATGAGCAGTTCTTC
.	TRBD1	TRBV19	TRBJ2-6	CASSWDRVNVLTF	TGTGCCAGTAGTTGGGACAGGGTCAACGTCCTGACTTTC
once	.	TRBV2	TRBJ1-2	CASSQTAPGSGNTF	TGTGCCAGCAGCCAGACAGCGCCCGGCTCTGGAAACACCTTC
.	.	TRBV7-2	TRBJ1-6	CASNEGPGSPLHF	TGTGCCAGCAACGAGGGGCCTGGTTCACCCCTCCACTTT
.	.	TRBV10-3	TRBJ2-2	CAAANTGELFF	TGTGCCGCAGCGAACACCGGGGAGCTGTTTTTT
.	TRBD2	TRBV20-1	TRBJ2-7	CSARARTSASYEQYF	TGCAGTGCTAGAGCCCGGACTAGCGCAAGTTACGAGCAGTACTTC
.	TRBD1	TRBV15	TRBJ1-1	CATSRDWAGGAEAFF	TGTGCCACCAGCAGAGATTGGGCAGGGGGTGCTGAAGCTTTCTTT
many	.	TRBV30	TRBJ2-6	CAWSGANVLTF	TGTGCCTGGAGTGGGGCCAACGTCCTGACTTTC
.	.	TRBV9	TRBJ1-2	CASTLGGHSRPNYGYTF	TGTGCCAGCACCCTAGGAGGACACAGCCGACCTAACTATGGCTACACCTTC
.	.	TRBV29-1	TRBJ1-1	CSVEGPRGNTEAFF	TGCAGCGTTGAAGGACCCAGGGGGAACACTGAAGCTTTCTTT
.	TRBD1	TRBV28	TRBJ1-1	CASSPGGTDTEAFF	TGTGCCAGCAGTCCAGGGGGTACGGACACTGAAGCTTTCTTT
many	TRBD2	TRBV10-3	TRBJ2-7	CAIREELAGVEQYF	TGTGCCATCCGGGAAGAACTAGCGGGAGTCGAGCAGTACTTC
.	.	TRBV7-2	TRBJ2-6	CARGEETGLTGANVLTF	TGTGCCAGGGGGGAGGAGACAGGGCTCACTGGGGCCAACGTCCTGACTTTC
few	.	TRBV3-1	TRBJ1-6	CASSQGAYNSPLHF	TGTGCCAGCAGCCAAGGGGCTTATAATTCACCCCTCCACTTT
many	.	TRBV6-5	TRBJ2-2	CASSRPRVGTGELFF	TGTGCCAGCAGTAGGCCGAGGGTGGGCACCGGGGAGCTGTTTTTT
.	TRBD1	TRBV7-9	TRBJ2-2	CASSSGQAAGELFF	TGTGCCAGCAGCTCGGGACAGGCCGCCGGGGAGCTGTTTTTT
many	.	TRBV7-9	TRBJ2-7	CASSLALGRDEQYF	TGTGCCAGCAGCTTAGCGCTGGGGCGCGACGAGCAGTACTTC
.	.	TRBV29-1	TRBJ1-2	CSVELGRDGYTF	TGCAGCGTTGAATTAGGCAGGGATGGCTACACCTTC
.	TRBD1	TRBV10-1	TRBJ1-1	CASSGDRALLAAFF	TGCGCCAGCAGTGGAGACAGGGCTTTATTAGCAGCTTTCTTT
.	.	TRBV20-1	TRBJ1-1	CSARTGPNTEAFF	TGCAGTGCTAGAACGGGTCCGAACACTGAAGCTTTCTTT
few	TRBD1	TRBV2	TRBJ1-5	CASRPGQGDLHF	TGTGCCAGCAGGCCCGGACAGGGAGACTTGCATTTT
many	.	TRBV2	TRBJ2-7	CAIKGTGRRSAEQYF	TGTGCCATCAAGGGAACAGGGAGGAGGTCGGCCGAGCAGTACTTC
.	.	TRBV6-2/TRBV6-3	TRBJ1-3	CASSYSGFSGNTIYF	TGTGCCAGCAGTTACTCGGGTTTCTCTGGAAACACCATATATTTT
many	.	TRBV6-6	TRBJ2-7	CASSYPRDGNEQYF	TGTGCCAGCAGTTACCCACGCGATGGAAACGAGCAGTACTTC
.	TRBD1	TRBV24-1	TRBJ2-7	CATSDTRQGLSYEQYF	TGTGCCACCAGTGATACCCGACAGGGGTTGTCCTACGAGCAGTACTTC
many	.	TRBV5-1	TRBJ1-1	CASSKGGGGNTEAFF	TGCGCCAGCAGCAAGGGGGGAGGAGGAAACACTGAAGCTTTCTTT
few	TRBD2	TRBV27	TRBJ2-5	CASSLGGPWLAGPQETQYF	TGTGCCAGCAGTTTAGGAGGCCCGTGGCTAGCGGGACCCCAAGAGACCCAGTACTTC
.	TRBD2	TRBV9	TRBJ2-7	CASSVEGLAGGIYEQYF	TGTGCCAGCAGCGTAGAAGGACTAGCGGGAGGAATCTACGAGCAGTACTTC
many	.	TRBV10-3	TRBJ1-5	CAISGQGNNQPQHF	TGTGCCATCAGTGGCCAGGGAAACAATCAGCCCCAGCATTTT
.	TRBD2	TRBV7-3	TRBJ2-5	CASSFLAGGQETQYF	TGTGCCAGCAGCTTCCTAGCGGGAGGCCAAGAGACCCAGTACTTC
.	.	TRBV2	TRBJ1-6	CASSEGRSSYNSPLHF	TGTGCCAGCAGTGAAGGGCGAAGCTCCTATAATTCACCCCTCCACTTT
.	.	TRBV4-1	TRBJ1-3	CASSQALGGAGNTIYF	TGCGCCAGCAGCCAAGCCCTCGGGGGGGCTGGAAACACCATATATTTT